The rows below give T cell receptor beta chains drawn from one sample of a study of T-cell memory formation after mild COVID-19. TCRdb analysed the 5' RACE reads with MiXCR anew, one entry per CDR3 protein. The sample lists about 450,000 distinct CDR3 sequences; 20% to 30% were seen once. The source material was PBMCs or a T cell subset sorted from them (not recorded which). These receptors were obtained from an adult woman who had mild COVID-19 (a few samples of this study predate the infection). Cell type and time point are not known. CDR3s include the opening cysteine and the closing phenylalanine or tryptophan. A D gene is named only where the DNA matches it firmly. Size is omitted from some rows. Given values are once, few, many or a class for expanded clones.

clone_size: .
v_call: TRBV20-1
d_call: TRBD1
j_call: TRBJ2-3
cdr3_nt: TGCAGTGCTAGAAAAGGGACAGCTAGCACAGATACGCAGTATTTT
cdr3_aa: CSARKGTASTDTQYF

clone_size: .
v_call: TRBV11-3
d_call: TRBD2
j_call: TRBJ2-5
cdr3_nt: TGTGCCAGCAGCTCAGGGGGGCTAGCGGGAGGGCGGGGAGAGACCCAGTACTTC
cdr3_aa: CASSSGGLAGGRGETQYF

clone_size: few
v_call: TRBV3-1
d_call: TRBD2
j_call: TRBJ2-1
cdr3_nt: TGTGCCAGCAGCCCGCCGACTAGCTATGAGCAGTTCTTC
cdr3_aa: CASSPPTSYEQFF

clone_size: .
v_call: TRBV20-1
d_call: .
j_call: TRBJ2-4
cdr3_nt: TGCAGTGCTAGCCGGCCAGCCAAAAACATTCAGTACTTC
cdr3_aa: CSASRPAKNIQYF

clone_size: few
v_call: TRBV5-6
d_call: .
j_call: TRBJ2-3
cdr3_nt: TGTGCCAGCAGTACCCCCGGGGCTAACACAGATACGCAGTATTTT
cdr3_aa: CASSTPGANTDTQYF

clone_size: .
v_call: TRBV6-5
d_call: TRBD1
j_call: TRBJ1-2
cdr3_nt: TGTGCCAGCGGGACAGGGGGATATGGCTACACCTTC
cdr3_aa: CASGTGGYGYTF

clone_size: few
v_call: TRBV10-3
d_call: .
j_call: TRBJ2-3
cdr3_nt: TGTGCCACGAACCCACAGTCCACAGATACGCAGTATTTT
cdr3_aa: CATNPQSTDTQYF

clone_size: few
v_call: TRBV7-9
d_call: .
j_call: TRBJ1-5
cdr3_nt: TGTGCCAGCAGCTCGGGACGGCAGAATCAGCCCCAGCATTTT
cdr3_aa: CASSSGRQNQPQHF

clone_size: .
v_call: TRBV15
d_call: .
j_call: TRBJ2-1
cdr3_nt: TGTGCCACGGGCAGCTCCCTCAATGAGCGGTTCTTC
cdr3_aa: CATGSSLNERFF

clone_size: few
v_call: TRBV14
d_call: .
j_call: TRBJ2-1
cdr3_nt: TGTGCCAGCAGCCAAGATAGGGCAAGTACGCCAAGATACAATGAGCAGTTCTTC
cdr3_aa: CASSQDRASTPRYNEQFF

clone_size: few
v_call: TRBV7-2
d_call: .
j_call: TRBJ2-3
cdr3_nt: TGTGCCAGCAGCACCCCCTTAGTAGATACGCAGTATTTT
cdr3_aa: CASSTPLVDTQYF

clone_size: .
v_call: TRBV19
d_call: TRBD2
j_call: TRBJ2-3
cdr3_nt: TGTGCCACCCGGACTAGCGGAACGACAGATACGCAGTATTTT
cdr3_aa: CATRTSGTTDTQYF

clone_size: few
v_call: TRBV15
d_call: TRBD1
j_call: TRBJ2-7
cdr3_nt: TGTGCCACCAGCAGAGTCCGCAGGGGGCAGGACGAGCAGTACTTC
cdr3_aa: CATSRVRRGQDEQYF

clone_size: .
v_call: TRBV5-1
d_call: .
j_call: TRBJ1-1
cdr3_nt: TGCGCCAGCAGCTTGGGTGGATTAGGACAGTTGGGCACTGAAGCTTTCTTT
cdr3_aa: CASSLGGLGQLGTEAFF

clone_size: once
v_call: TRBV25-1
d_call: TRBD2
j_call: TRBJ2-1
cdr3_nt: TGTGCCAGCATAGGCGGGAGGGCCTACAATGAGCAGTTCTTC
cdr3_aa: CASIGGRAYNEQFF

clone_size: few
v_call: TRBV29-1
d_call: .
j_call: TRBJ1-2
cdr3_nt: TGCAGCGTTACACCTGGCTACACCTTC
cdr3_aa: CSVTPGYTF

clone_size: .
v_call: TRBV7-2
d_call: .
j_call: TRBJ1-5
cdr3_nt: TGTGCCAGCAGCTCCATAAGCGGGAGTCAGCCCCAGCATTTT
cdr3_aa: CASSSISGSQPQHF

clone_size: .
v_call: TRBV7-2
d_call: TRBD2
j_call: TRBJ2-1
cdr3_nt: TGTGCCAGCAGCACGCCCTCGACTAGCGGGAGGGCTATGTACAATGAGCAGTTCTTC
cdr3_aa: CASSTPSTSGRAMYNEQFF

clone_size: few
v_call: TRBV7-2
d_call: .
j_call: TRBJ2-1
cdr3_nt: TGTGCCAGCAGCTCCCCTTCGGCTGAGCAGTTCTTC
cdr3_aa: CASSSPSAEQFF

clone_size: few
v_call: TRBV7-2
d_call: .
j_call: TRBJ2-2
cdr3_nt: TGTGCCAGCAGCTTAGCGTACCTCAACACCGGGGAGCTGTTTTTT
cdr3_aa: CASSLAYLNTGELFF

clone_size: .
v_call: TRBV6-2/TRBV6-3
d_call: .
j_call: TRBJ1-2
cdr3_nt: TGTGCCAGCAGTTACGCACCGAACTATGGCTACACCTTC
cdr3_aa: CASSYAPNYGYTF

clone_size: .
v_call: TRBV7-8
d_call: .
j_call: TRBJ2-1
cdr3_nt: TGTGCCAGCAGCCAACATAATGAGCAGTTCTTC
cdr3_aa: CASSQHNEQFF

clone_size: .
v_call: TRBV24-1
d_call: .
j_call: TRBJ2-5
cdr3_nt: TGTGCCACCAGTGATGCGGCGACTAGACAAGAGACCCAGTACTTC
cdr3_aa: CATSDAATRQETQYF

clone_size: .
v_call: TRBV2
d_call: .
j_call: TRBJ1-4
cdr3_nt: TGTGCCAGCAGTAAAGCAGTCGCGGGGGAAAAACTGTTTTTT
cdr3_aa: CASSKAVAGEKLFF

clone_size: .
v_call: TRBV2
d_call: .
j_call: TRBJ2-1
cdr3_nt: TGTGCCAGCATCGTAGTCAGAGGGGATGAGCAGTTCTTC
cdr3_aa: CASIVVRGDEQFF

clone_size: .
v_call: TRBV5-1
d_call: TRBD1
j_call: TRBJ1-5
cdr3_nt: TGCGCCAGCAGCCCGGACCCGACAGGGGTAGGGATTAATCAGCCCCAGCATTTT
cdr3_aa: CASSPDPTGVGINQPQHF

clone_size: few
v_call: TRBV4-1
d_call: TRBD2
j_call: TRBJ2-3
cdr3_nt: TGCGCCAGCAGCCAAGTGGAGCGGGGGGGCCCAGATACGCAGTATTTT
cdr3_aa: CASSQVERGGPDTQYF

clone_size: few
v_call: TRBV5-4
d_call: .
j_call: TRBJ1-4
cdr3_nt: TGTGCCAGCAGCATGGGACCCCGGGAGAGTGAAAAACTGTTTTTT
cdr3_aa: CASSMGPRESEKLFF